The 31 T cell receptor beta chains below all came from one sample that was sequenced in a study of early T cells in non-severe SARS-CoV-2 infection. TCRdb independently ran MiXCR on the 5' RACE reads; one entry per CDR3 protein. The table has about 56,000 distinct CDR3 sequences, roughly a tenth seen once. The sequencing input was whole blood. The receptors come from an adult who was a healthcare worker with PCR-confirmed SARS-CoV-2 infection or an uninfected control (not recorded which).

The J gene is TRBJ2-7, the V gene TRBV19; D may match TRBD1 or TRBD2 (5 bases each). The V and J ends lost 7 bases and 1 base respectively, with 14 bases between them. This CDR3 comprises 14 residues. Looked up from germline, CDR1 is LNHDA and CDR2 is SQIVND (reference sequence). In nucleotides, the CDR3 is TGTGCCAGTATGGATTCAGGGAGATCCTACGAGCAGTACTTC. Its translation is CASMDSGRSYEQYF.

This chain joins TRBV3-1 and TRBJ1-1; D not resolved. V was pared by 3 bases and J by 8 bases, with 13 bases between. CDR1 and CDR2 (germline): LGHDT, YNNKEL (reference sequence). This CDR3 region has 13 residues. The CDR3 here is CASSQDVAEEAFF. DNA of the CDR3: TGTGCCAGCAGCCAGGATGTGGCGGAAGAAGCTTTCTTT.

The chain carries TRBV7-2 and TRBJ2-1, with D perhaps matching TRBD2 (5 bases). Trimming shortened V by 1 base and J by 5 bases, and 12 bases separated the two germline ends. CDR1 is SGHTA and CDR2 is FQGNSA in the germline V gene. The CDR3 loop spans 15 amino acids. The CDR3 bases are TGTGCCAGCAGCTTAGAGGGTAAGAGGGACAATGAGCAGTTCTTC. It translates to CASSLEGKRDNEQFF.

In its sample, this clonotype was seen a few times. The gene calls are TRBV5-1 and TRBJ2-7, with D perhaps TRBD2 (5 bases). Germline CDR1 reads SGHRS; CDR2 reads YFSETQ. This CDR3 has 15 amino acids. V lost 4 bases and J 3 bases, leaving 17 bases between the germline ends. The CDR3 coding sequence is TGCGCCAGCAGCAGATTAGCGAGACCGGACTACGAGCAGTACTTC. It codes for CASSRLARPDYEQYF.

This clonotype was recorded at least ten times. The chain employs TRBV7-2 and TRBJ2-1, with D possibly TRBD1 on 6 matching bases. Trimming pared 3 bases from V and 2 bases from J, leaving 14 bases between. Germline assignment: CDR1 SGHTA and CDR2 FQGNSA. CDR3 length: 16 residues. The CDR3 region has the DNA TGTGCCAGCAGCTTCCTACAGGGTAGGACCTACAATGAGCAGTTCTTC. Residues: CASSFLQGRTYNEQFF.

The gene calls are TRBV7-2 and TRBJ2-1, with TRBD2 identical over 15 bases. V shed 1 base and J 4 bases; nucleotides not matched to a gene: 14. CDR1 is SGHTA, CDR2 FQGNSA, per germline. The CDR3 contains 21 residues. CDR3 nucleotides: TGTGCCAGCAGCTTAGAAAGGCGGACTAGCGGGAGGGCTTCGGTTTACAATGAGCAGTTCTTC. This encodes CASSLERRTSGRASVYNEQFF.

The genes are TRBV10-3 and TRBJ1-2; 8 bases fit TRBD1. Germline V gives CDR1 ENHRY, CDR2 SYGVKD. V gave up 10 bases and J gave up 4 bases; unmatched junction bases: 11. The CDR3 extends over 14 amino acids. CDR3 coding DNA: TGTGCCACCGAACCCCTGGGGACAGGCTATGGCTACACCTTC. Translation gives CATEPLGTGYGYTF.

This clonotype was seen only a few times. The chain joins TRBV2 to TRBJ2-5; D may be TRBD2 (7 bases). Trimming took off 8 bases at V and 1 base at J, with 14 bases between the two ends. Germline CDR1 and CDR2: SNHLY and FYNNEI. The CDR3 is 14 amino acids. CDR3 nucleotides: TGTGCCAGCCAGGGGAGGGGTGGCCAAGAGACCCAGTACTTC. Amino acid sequence: CASQGRGGQETQYF.

The chain combines TRBV7-9 with TRBJ2-7; D is perhaps TRBD1 or TRBD2 (5 bases each). CDR1 and CDR2 (germline): SEHNR, FQNEAQ (reference sequence). Trimming stripped 1 base from V and 12 bases from J, with 10 bases between. CDR3 length equals 11 residues. CDR3 in DNA: TGTGCCAGCAGCTTAGGACGGGACGGGTACTTC. Protein: CASSLGRDGYF.

The chain couples TRBV12-2 to TRBJ2-7; TRBD1 was called by the table and not checked on the DNA. TRBV12-2 is listed as a pseudogene. The CDR3 has 15 residues. In DNA form, the CDR3 reads TGTGCAAGTCGCTTAGTCAGTTGGGCGCAGGAGGAGCAGTACTTC. Protein sequence: CASRLVSWAQEEQYF.

This chain links TRBV29-1 with TRBJ2-6, with a tentative D call TRBD2 (5 bases). The CDR3 is made up of 14 amino acids. CDR1 is SQVTM, CDR2 ANQGSEA, per germline. Trimming removed 6 bases at V and 2 bases at J, with 11 bases between. CDR3 residues: CSVEGVPGANVLTF. CDR3 DNA sequence: TGCAGCGTCGAGGGTGTCCCTGGGGCCAACGTCCTGACTTTC.

Ten or more counts support this clonotype. The rearrangement uses TRBV18 and TRBJ2-5; D uncertain. Trimming removed 3 bases at V and 4 bases at J, with 12 bases between. Germline CDR1 and CDR2: KGHSH and LQKENI. The CDR3 runs 14 residues. CDR3 in amino acids: CASSPADGRETQYF. The CDR3 DNA follows: TGTGCCAGCTCACCCGCGGACGGAAGAGAGACCCAGTACTTC.

This clonotype was recorded at least ten times. The chain has TRBV7-9 and TRBJ2-7; no definite D call. In germline, CDR1 is SEHNR, CDR2 FQNEAQ (reference sequence). CDR3 size: 15 residues. Trimming took off 5 bases at V and 4 bases at J, with 18 bases between the two ends. The CDR3 loop is CASSPRATNPYEQYF. In DNA, the CDR3 is TGTGCCAGCAGCCCACGGGCCACCAACCCATACGAGCAGTACTTC.

This clonotype was seen ten or more times. One end of the junction does not line up with germline, which may come from a read error. This chain links TRBV7-7 with TRBJ2-1, with D tentatively TRBD1 (5 bases). The CDR3 runs to 15 residues. Germline assignment: CDR1 SSHAT and CDR2 FNYEAQ (reference sequence). Written as DNA, the CDR3 is TGTGCTAGCAGCTTAGGAAGGGGTTCCTACAATGAGCAGTTCTTC. It specifies CASSLGRGSYNEQFF.

The V gene is TRBV5-1, the J gene TRBJ2-1, with a possible D match to TRBD1 (6 bases). Trimming took 4 bases from V and 7 from J, leaving 15 bases between them. The CDR3 extends over 14 amino acids. Germline V CDR1 and CDR2: SGHRS, YFSETQ. The CDR3 reads CASSPLRGFNEQFF. The CDR3 region has the DNA TGCGCCAGCAGCCCCTTGAGGGGGTTTAATGAGCAGTTCTTC.

This clonotype was detected a few times. The chain combines TRBV7-9 with TRBJ1-1, with unresolved D. This CDR3 has 12 residues. Between the trimmed V and J ends, which lost 3 bases and 4 bases, there was a span of 6 bases. Germline V gives CDR1 SEHNR, CDR2 FQNEAQ (reference sequence). The CDR3 loop reads CASSFLGTEAFF. CDR3 nucleotides: TGTGCCAGCAGCTTTCTGGGCACTGAAGCTTTCTTT.

In this sample, this clonotype turned up many times. The chain recombines TRBV29-1 with TRBJ1-5; D unresolved. Germline loops: CDR1 SQVTM, CDR2 ANQGSEA. This CDR3 is built from 12 residues. Deletions cut 0 bases from V and 3 bases from J, with 3 bases between. The chain's CDR3 is CSVEDSNQPQHF. CDR3 DNA sequence: TGCAGCGTTGAAGACTCCAATCAGCCCCAGCATTTT.

The table lists this clonotype with many counts. The chain uses TRBV24-1 and TRBJ1-2; tentatively, D is TRBD1 (6 bases). CDR1 is KGHDR, CDR2 SFDVKD, per germline. V was clipped by 4 bases and J by 1 base, with 18 bases between them. The CDR3 runs to 17 residues. The CDR3 DNA reads TGTGCCACCAGTGACTCTGGGGGCCGACAATTTAACTATGGCTACACCTTC. It translates to CATSDSGGRQFNYGYTF.

This clonotype was observed a handful of times. The V and J genes are TRBV29-1 and TRBJ2-7; D is possibly TRBD2 (5 bases). CDR3 length equals 11 residues. V lost 5 bases and J 5 bases, leaving 10 bases between the germline ends. Germline V CDR1 and CDR2: SQVTM, ANQGSEA. The CDR3 sequence: CSVRGYDEQYF. The CDR3 region has the DNA TGCAGCGTTCGGGGATACGACGAGCAGTACTTC.

This clonotype was counted only a few times. The DNA for the CDR3 is TGCAGTGCTCACACAGGGAAAGGGGCCAACGTCCTGACTTTC. Its translation: CSAHTGKGANVLTF. The V gene is TRBV20-1, the J gene TRBJ2-6; tentatively, D is TRBD1 (6 bases). Germline V gene data show CDR1 as DFQATT and CDR2 as SNEGSKA (reference sequence). The CDR3 runs to 14 residues. V was trimmed by 5 bases and J by 4 bases, leaving 12 bases between them.

The chain uses TRBV6-2 or TRBV6-3 and TRBJ2-7; a weak D match, TRBD2 (5 bases). Trimming took off 6 bases at V and 4 bases at J, with 10 bases between the two ends. The CDR3 sequence is 12 residues long. CDR1 is MNHEY and CDR2 is SVGEGT in the germline V gene. Written as DNA, the CDR3 is TGTGCCAGCAGCCGAGGCGGGTACGAGCAGTACTTC. Translated: CASSRGGYEQYF.

This clonotype was counted only a few times. J is TRBJ2-7 and V is TRBV10-3; 7 bases match TRBD2. The CDR3 is 12 amino acids. J lost 5 bases, V lost 10 bases, and 8 bases had no gene match. The germline gives CDR1 ENHRY, CDR2 SYGVKD. The CDR3 DNA follows: TGTGCCACCAAAGCGGGAACCCACGAGCAGTACTTC. The encoded protein is CATKAGTHEQYF.

This chain links TRBV29-1 with TRBJ1-1; D gene unclear. The CDR3 has 12 amino acids. CDR1 is SQVTM, CDR2 ANQGSEA, per germline. Trimming stripped 5 bases from V and 4 bases from J, with 11 bases between. CDR3 nucleotide sequence: TGCAGCGTTTCGGTCGAGCTCACTGAAGCTTTCTTT. This sequence encodes CSVSVELTEAFF.

This clonotype was counted ten times or more. The chain has TRBV2 and TRBJ1-2; 7 nucleotides agree with TRBD1. Germline V gives CDR1 SNHLY, CDR2 FYNNEI. J lost 1 base, V lost 7 bases, and 12 bases had no gene match. The CDR3 consists of 16 residues. The CDR3 spells CASTRDREYDNYGYTF. The CDR3 DNA reads TGTGCCAGCACCAGGGACAGAGAGTACGATAACTATGGCTACACCTTC.

The J gene is TRBJ2-1, the V gene TRBV11-3, with TRBD2 matching over 9 bases. The CDR3 contains 16 residues. J was trimmed by 7 bases and V by 1 base; bases with no gene match: 8. Per the germline V gene, CDR1 is SGHNT and CDR2 is YENEEA. CDR3 nucleotide sequence: TGTGCCAGCAGCTTAGCATCGCAAGCGGGGGGTAATGAGCAGTTCTTC. Its translation is CASSLASQAGGNEQFF. The full variable domain, rest sourced from reference TRBV11-3 and TRBJ2-1, is EAGVVQSPRYKIIEKKQPVAFWCNPISGHNTLYWYLQNLGQGPELLIRYENEEAVDDSQLPKDRFSAERLKGVDSTLKIQPAELGDSAVYLCASSLASQAGGNEQFFGPGTRLTVL.

The table lists this clonotype with many counts. V usage is TRBV20-1 and J usage is TRBJ1-4; possible D gene TRBD1, 5 bases. V lost 2 bases and J lost 5, with 9 bases in between. This CDR3 has 13 amino acids. From germline, CDR1 is DFQATT and CDR2 SNEGSKA (reference sequence). CDR3 region: CSARSDKNEKLFF. DNA of the CDR3: TGCAGTGCTAGATCGGACAAGAATGAAAAACTGTTTTTT.

This clonotype was seen ten or more times. V and J are TRBV29-1 and TRBJ1-1; a possible D gene is TRBD1 (5 bases). Germline CDR1 reads SQVTM; CDR2 reads ANQGSEA. The CDR3 has 12 residues. Between the trimmed V and J ends, which lost 4 bases and 6 bases, there was a span of 12 bases. CDR3 in amino acids: CSVAPREAEAFF. CDR3 bases: TGCAGCGTTGCCCCCAGGGAGGCTGAAGCTTTCTTT.

There are many counts of this clonotype. The chain couples TRBV18 to TRBJ1-6, with D tentatively TRBD1 (6 bases). V was trimmed by 2 bases and J by 6 bases, leaving 20 bases between them. Germline V gene data show CDR1 as KGHSH and CDR2 as LQKENI. The CDR3 has 18 amino acids. CDR3 region: CASSPRRLDSGINSPLHF. CDR3 bases: TGTGCCAGCTCACCAAGGCGATTGGACAGCGGAATTAATTCACCCCTCCACTTT.

There are many counts of this clonotype. The chain has TRBV5-5 and TRBJ1-3; 7 bases align to TRBD1. Germline V lookup: CDR1 SGHKS, CDR2 YYEKEE (reference sequence). The V and J ends lost 4 bases and 2 bases, in that order; junction bases with no gene match: 3. The CDR3 spans 14 residues. This CDR3 is CASSKTGTGNTIYF. DNA of the CDR3: TGTGCCAGCAGCAAGACAGGGACTGGAAACACCATATATTTT.

The chain combines TRBV15 with TRBJ2-7, with 10 bases identical to TRBD2. The V and J ends lost 0 bases and 3 bases, in that order; junction bases with no gene match: 5. This CDR3 region has 16 residues. Germline V gives CDR1 LNHNV, CDR2 YYDKDF (reference sequence). CDR3 amino acids: CATSRDFLAGVYEQYF. Written as DNA, the CDR3 is TGTGCCACCAGCAGAGATTTCCTAGCGGGAGTCTACGAGCAGTACTTC.

This clonotype appeared many times. The V gene is TRBV7-2, the J gene TRBJ1-1; D is unresolved. Trimming pared 2 bases from V and 4 bases from J, leaving 14 bases between. The CDR3 covers 15 residues. Germline lookup yields CDR1 SGHTA and CDR2 FQGNSA. This CDR3 is CASSLFEARTTEAFF. The CDR3 DNA follows: TGTGCCAGCAGCTTATTCGAGGCCAGAACCACTGAAGCTTTCTTT.